The 18 T cell receptor beta chains listed next were all sequenced from one sample in a study of cytomegalovirus exposure and HLA in healthy donors. In the PCR, 60 Vbeta and 13 Jbeta primers were used. Clones were sequenced by immunoSEQ multiplex PCR, and TCRdb holds only the in-frame ones, with some missing. The sample gives about 120,000 clones, around 80% of which show up once; 0.95% to 1.5% is in the top ten. The sequencing input was PBMCs. The receptors originated from a female donor in good health and CMV-seronegative.

Of note for this clone: This CDR3 is missing its conserved last phenylalanine or tryptophan, likely due to a read error. The gene calls are TRBV29-1 and TRBJ1-5; TRBD1 aligns across 7 bases. This CDR3 comprises 14 residues. Trimming cost V 7 bases and J 6 bases; bases outside gene matches: 12. Germline-derived CDR1 and CDR2 are SQVTM and ANQGSEA. The CDR3 is CSAIGTAVGQPQHS. CDR3 nucleotides: TGCAGCGCTATTGGGACAGCGGTAGGTCAGCCCCAGCATTCT.

This chain uses TRBV18 with TRBJ1-2; TRBD1 agrees at 8 bases. Trimming took 4 bases from V and 4 from J; bases not matched to a gene: 11. The CDR3 has 16 amino acids. CDR1 KGHSH and CDR2 LQKENI come from the germline V gene. The DNA for the CDR3 is TGTGCCAGCTCACGAAATGAAATCAGGGGGCCCTATGGCTACACCTTC. Encoded protein: CASSRNEIRGPYGYTF.

V and J are TRBV5-4 and TRBJ2-5, with D tentatively TRBD2 (7 bases). Germline CDR1 SGHNT, CDR2 YYREEE (reference sequence). With 1 base removed from V and 5 bases from J, the gap between germline ends came to 12 bases. This CDR3 contains 14 residues. The CDR3 loop is CASSLRGGPETQYF. The CDR3 nucleotides read TGTGCCAGCAGCTTGAGGGGGGGCCCGGAGACCCAGTACTTC.

In its sample, this clone was seen a few times. Different DNA sequences within this sample yield the same CDR3. V gene TRBV6-1 combines with J gene TRBJ1-3; TRBD1 matches 9 bases. Germline CDR1 is MNHNS and CDR2 is SASEGT. CDR3 size: 16 residues. The J segment lost 3 bases and the V segment lost 4 bases, leaving 7 bases of the junction unmatched. This CDR3 is CASSAARTGDGNTIYF. CDR3 nucleotide sequence: TGTGCCAGCAGTGCTGCAAGGACAGGGGATGGAAACACCATATATTTT.

This clone turned up a few times. This chain links TRBV15 with TRBJ1-4, with 7 nucleotides matching TRBD1. CDR1 is LNHNV, CDR2 YYDKDF, per germline (reference sequence). CDR3 length: 16 amino acids. The trim removed 1 base at V and 8 bases at J, leaving 10 bases unmatched. CDR3 nucleotide sequence: TGTGCCACCAGCAGAGGAAGGGGGCCGGGTGAAGAAAAACTGTTTTTT. Translating gives CATSRGRGPGEEKLFF.

The chain combines TRBV2 with TRBJ1-6; 8 nucleotides line up with TRBD1. The CDR3 is made up of 15 amino acids. With 5 bases clipped from V and 5 bases from J, the junction kept 5 bases outside the gene matches. Germline V gene data show CDR1 as SNHLY and CDR2 as FYNNEI. The CDR3 sequence is CASSYSTGDNSPLHF. Written as DNA, the CDR3 is TGTGCCAGCAGTTACTCGACAGGGGATAATTCACCCCTCCACTTT.

The J gene is TRBJ1-2, the V gene TRBV14, with 8 bases lining up with TRBD1. Per the germline V gene, CDR1 is SGHDN and CDR2 is FVKESK. There are 15 residues in the CDR3. With V trimmed by 4 bases and J by 8 bases, 12 bases remained unmatched. The CDR3 protein is CASSRSGTGYGGYTF. CDR3 sequence (DNA): TGTGCCAGCAGCCGTTCCGGGACAGGATACGGAGGCTACACCTTC.

V gene TRBV11-2 combines with J gene TRBJ2-1; 7 bases line up with TRBD2. The germline V gene encodes CDR1 SGHAT and CDR2 FQNNGV. The CDR3 contains 16 residues. J was trimmed by 5 bases and V by 1 base; bases with no gene match: 8. The CDR3 DNA sequence: TGTGCCAGCAGCTTAGGGTGGGGGGGAAGAAACAATGAGCAGTTCTTC. It specifies CASSLGWGGRNNEQFF.

In this sample, this clone turned up a few times. V is TRBV6-1 and J is TRBJ2-1; 7 bases are a match to TRBD2. Germline CDR1 is MNHNS and CDR2 is SASEGT. With 4 bases clipped from V and 4 bases from J, the junction kept 1 base outside the gene matches. CDR3 size: 13 residues. The CDR3 spells CASSVREYNEQFF. CDR3 sequence (DNA): TGTGCCAGCAGTGTGCGGGAGTACAATGAGCAGTTCTTC.

The sample holds a few counts of this clone. This chain connects TRBV2 to TRBJ1-3; D is unclear. Germline loops: CDR1 SNHLY, CDR2 FYNNEI. The CDR3 is 14 amino acids. Trimming cost V 5 bases and J 0 bases, with 8 bases left between them. The CDR3 is CASSPILSGNTIYF. The CDR3 bases are TGTGCCAGCAGTCCAATACTCTCTGGAAACACCATATATTTT.

V gene TRBV6-1 combines with J gene TRBJ1-5; perhaps TRBD1 as D (6 bases). Germline assignment: CDR1 MNHNS and CDR2 SASEGT. This CDR3 comprises 13 residues. V gave up 6 bases and J gave up 3 bases, with 9 bases separating them. The CDR3 region has the DNA TGTGCCAGCAGGGACAGCAACAATCAGCCCCAGCATTTT. It codes for CASRDSNNQPQHF.

The chain carries TRBV2 and TRBJ1-1; TRBD1 aligns across 7 bases. Looked up from germline, CDR1 is SNHLY and CDR2 is FYNNEI. The length of the CDR3 is 11 residues. The junction had 11 bases not matched to a gene; V was cut back by 11 bases and J by 11 bases. The DNA for the CDR3 is TGTGCCGCCGGCACGGGGACAGAGGCTTTCTTT. Protein: CAAGTGTEAFF.

The rearrangement joins TRBV7-8 to TRBJ1-2, with D perhaps matching TRBD1 (5 bases). The CDR3 length is 14 residues. The V and J ends lost 1 base and 8 bases respectively, with 14 bases between them. CDR1 SGHVS and CDR2 FQNEAQ come from the germline V gene. The CDR3: CASSLGQGKRGYTF. Written as DNA, the CDR3 is TGTGCCAGCAGCTTAGGGCAGGGAAAAAGGGGCTACACCTTC.

The chain has TRBV2 and TRBJ2-7; 9 nucleotides agree with TRBD1. The V and J ends lost 2 bases and 4 bases, in that order; junction bases with no gene match: 3. The CDR3 runs to 14 residues. The germline CDR1 and CDR2 sequences are SNHLY and FYNNEI. The CDR3 sequence: CASSEQGQGYEQYF. Here the CDR3 DNA reads TGTGCCAGCAGTGAACAGGGACAGGGTTACGAGCAGTACTTC.

The chain joins TRBV7-8 to TRBJ2-2; D may be TRBD1 (5 bases). Between the trimmed V and J ends, which lost 5 bases and 6 bases, there was a span of 10 bases. Germline-derived CDR1 and CDR2 are SGHVS and FQNEAQ. This CDR3 comprises 13 residues. CDR3 loop: CASSTQGPGELFF. Here the CDR3 DNA reads TGTGCCAGCAGCACTCAGGGCCCCGGGGAGCTGTTTTTT.

A few counts support this clone. The chain couples TRBV2 to TRBJ1-2; TRBD1 is a possible D gene (6 bases). Germline CDR1 and CDR2: SNHLY and FYNNEI. This CDR3 has 14 amino acids. Between the trimmed V and J ends, which lost 2 bases and 7 bases, there was a span of 14 bases. CDR3 nucleotide sequence: TGTGCCAGCAGTGAAAGGGGGGGCGGTTCTGGCTACACCTTC. As protein: CASSERGGGSGYTF.

As regards this clone: The germline gene is not matched at one end of the junction; a read error may be the cause. The rearrangement links TRBV7-3 to TRBJ2-6; D may be TRBD1 (5 bases). Per the germline V gene, CDR1 is SGHTA and CDR2 is FQGTGA. This CDR3 has 13 residues. The CDR3 DNA reads as TGTGCCTCCTCACTGGTTGGGGCCAACGGCCTGACTTTC. This translates into CASSLVGANGLTF.

This chain connects TRBV7-2 to TRBJ1-2; TRBD1 is a possible D gene (5 bases). This CDR3 has 13 residues. Trimming took off 3 bases at V and 2 bases at J, with 7 bases between the two ends. Germline CDR1 and CDR2: SGHTA and FQGNSA. Here the CDR3 DNA reads TGTGCCAGCAGCTTTAGACAGAACTATGGCTACACCTTC. Amino acids: CASSFRQNYGYTF. Supplemented by reference TRBV7-2 and TRBJ1-2, the full variable domain reads GAGVSQSPSNKVTEKGKDVELRCDPISGHTALYWYRQSLGQGLEFLIYFQGNSAPDKSGLPSDRFSAERTGGSVSTLTIQRTQQEDSAVYLCASSFRQNYGYTFGSGTRLTVV.